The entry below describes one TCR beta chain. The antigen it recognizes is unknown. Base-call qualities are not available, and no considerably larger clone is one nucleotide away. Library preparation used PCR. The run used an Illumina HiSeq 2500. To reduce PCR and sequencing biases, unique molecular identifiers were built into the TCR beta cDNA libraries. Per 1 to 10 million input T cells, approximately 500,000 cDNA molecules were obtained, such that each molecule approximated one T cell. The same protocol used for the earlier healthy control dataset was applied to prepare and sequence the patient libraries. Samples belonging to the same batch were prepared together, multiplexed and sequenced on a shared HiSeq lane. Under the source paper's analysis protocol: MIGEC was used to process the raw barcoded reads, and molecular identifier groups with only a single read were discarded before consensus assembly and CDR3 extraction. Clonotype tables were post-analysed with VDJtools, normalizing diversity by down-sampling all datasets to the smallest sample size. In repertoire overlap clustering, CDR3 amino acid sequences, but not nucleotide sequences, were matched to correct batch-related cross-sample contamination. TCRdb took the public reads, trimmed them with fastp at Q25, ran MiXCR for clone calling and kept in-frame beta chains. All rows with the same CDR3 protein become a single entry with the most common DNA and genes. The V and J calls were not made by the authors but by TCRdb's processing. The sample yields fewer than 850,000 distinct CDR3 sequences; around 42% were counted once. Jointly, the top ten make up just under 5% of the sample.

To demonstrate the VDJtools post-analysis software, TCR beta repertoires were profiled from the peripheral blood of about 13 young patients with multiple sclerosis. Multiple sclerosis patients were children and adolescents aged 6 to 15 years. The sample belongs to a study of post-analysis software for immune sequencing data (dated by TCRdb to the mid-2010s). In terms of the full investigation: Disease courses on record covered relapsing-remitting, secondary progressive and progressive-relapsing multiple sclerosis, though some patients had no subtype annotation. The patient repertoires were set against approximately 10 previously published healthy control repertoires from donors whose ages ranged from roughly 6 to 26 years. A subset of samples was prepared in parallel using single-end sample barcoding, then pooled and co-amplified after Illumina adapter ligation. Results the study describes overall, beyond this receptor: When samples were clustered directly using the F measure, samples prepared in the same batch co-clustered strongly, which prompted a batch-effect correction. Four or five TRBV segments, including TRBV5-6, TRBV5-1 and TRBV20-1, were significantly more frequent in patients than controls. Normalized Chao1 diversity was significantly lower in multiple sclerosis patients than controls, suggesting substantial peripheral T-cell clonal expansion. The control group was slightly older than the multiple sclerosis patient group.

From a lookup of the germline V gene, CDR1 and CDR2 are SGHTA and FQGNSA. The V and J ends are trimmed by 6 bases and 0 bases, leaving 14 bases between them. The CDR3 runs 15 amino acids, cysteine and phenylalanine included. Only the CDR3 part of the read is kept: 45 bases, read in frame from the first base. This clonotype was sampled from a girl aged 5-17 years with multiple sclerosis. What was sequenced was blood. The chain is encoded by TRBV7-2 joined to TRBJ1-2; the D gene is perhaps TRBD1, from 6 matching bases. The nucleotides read TGTGCCAGCAGTTCCCCACACAGGGCTAACTATGGCTACACCTTC. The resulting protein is CASSSPHRANYGYTF.